Shown below are 26 T cell receptor beta chains from a single sample sequenced in a study of shared clonotypes between healthy human individuals. Clones were read by immunoSEQ multiplex PCR, and TCRdb kept only the in-frame ones, dropping some. The repertoire holds 100,000 or so clones, with approximately 70% as singletons. The specimen was memory CD8+ T cells sorted from blood. Subset reported: CD45RO+ cells pooled with CCR7-negative TemRA cells. The receptors stem from a woman aged 25 to 45 in good health.

The chain carries TRBV1 and TRBJ2-5; the table's TRBD2 call for D was not verified on the DNA. TRBV1 is a pseudogene. The CDR3 spans 21 residues. The CDR3 loop is CTSSQDTTFRYRLAGRETQYF. DNA for the CDR3: TGCACCAGCAGCCAAGATACGACCTTTAGGTATAGGCTAGCGGGCCGAGAGACCCAGTACTTC.

This clone was observed many times. The chain employs TRBV6-6 and TRBJ1-2, with D possibly TRBD1 on 5 matching bases. V lost 5 bases to trimming and J lost 6 bases, with 16 bases between them. Looked up from germline, CDR1 is MNHNY and CDR2 is SVGAGI (reference sequence). CDR3 size: 14 residues. CDR3 DNA: TGTGCCAGCAGTCTCCAGGGAGGGGCTGATGGCTACACCTTC. It is translated as CASSLQGGADGYTF.

The chain recombines TRBV6-5 with TRBJ2-2; no definite D call. CDR1 and CDR2 from the germline V gene are MNHEY and SVGAGI. V shed 5 bases and J shed 4 bases, with 2 bases lying between them. CDR3 length: 11 amino acids. The CDR3 DNA reads as TGTGCCAGCAGTCCCACCGGGGAGCTGTTTTTT. Its protein product is CASSPTGELFF.

V and J are TRBV19 and TRBJ2-7; 10 nucleotides line up with TRBD2. The V and J ends lost 5 bases and 3 bases, in that order; junction bases with no gene match: 4. The CDR3 extends over 14 amino acids. Germline CDR1 is LNHDA and CDR2 is SQIVND (reference sequence). Here the CDR3 DNA reads TGTGCCAGTAGTGGGCTAGCGGGAGTCTACGAGCAGTACTTC. Translating gives CASSGLAGVYEQYF. Based on the CDR3 plus reference TRBV19 and TRBJ2-7, the full variable domain is DGGITQSPKYLFRKEGQNVTLSCEQNLNHDAMYWYRQDPGQGLRLIYYSQIVNDFQKGDIAEGYSVSREKKESFPLTVTSAQKNPTAFYLCASSGLAGVYEQYFGPGTRLTVT.

This sequence joins TRBV5-4 and TRBJ2-7, with D maybe TRBD1 (5 bases). This CDR3 has 13 residues. Germline-derived CDR1 and CDR2 are SGHNT and YYREEE (reference sequence). With 4 bases removed from V and 1 base from J, the gap between germline ends came to 9 bases. This CDR3 is CASSPTGSYEQYF. The CDR3 DNA reads as TGTGCCAGCAGCCCTACAGGTTCCTACGAGCAGTACTTC.

DNA for the CDR3: TGCGCCAGCAGCCAAGTTGGGATTTACAGGGTGGTACTATATGGCTACACCTTC. Encoded protein: CASSQVGIYRVVLYGYTF. This chain links TRBV4-1 with TRBJ1-2, with a weak D call TRBD1 (6 bases). CDR3 length equals 18 residues. The germline CDR1 and CDR2 sequences are MGHRA and YSYEKL. Trimming took off 1 base at V and 5 bases at J, with 23 bases between the two ends.

The chain recombines TRBV25-1 with TRBJ2-2; TRBD2 agrees at 9 bases. V lost 4 bases, J lost 6 bases, and 6 bases stayed unmatched. From germline, CDR1 is MGHDK and CDR2 SYGVNS. The CDR3 sequence is 15 residues long. In DNA form, the CDR3 reads TGTGCCAGCAGTGGGCTAGCGGGACAGCCCGGGGAGCTGTTTTTT. This translates into CASSGLAGQPGELFF. The full variable domain, in which reference TRBV25-1 and TRBJ2-2 provide the parts outside the CDR3, is EADIYQTPRYLVIGTGKKITLECSQTMGHDKMYWYQQDPGMELHLIHYSYGVNSTEKGDLSSESTVSRIRTEHFPLTLESARPSHTSQYLCASSGLAGQPGELFFGEGSRLTVL.

The V call is TRBV6-6, the J call TRBJ2-7; D is undetermined. Germline V lookup: CDR1 MNHNY, CDR2 SVGAGI (reference sequence). The germline V and J ends were trimmed by 2 bases and 12 bases, with 14 bases remaining between them. This CDR3 has 12 residues. CDR3 loop: CASSYTSSVTYF. In DNA form, the CDR3 reads TGTGCCAGCAGTTACACCTCCAGTGTGACGTACTTC.

This clone was found a few times. The rearrangement uses TRBV19 and TRBJ2-5; 8 bases are a match to TRBD1. Germline trimming cut 5 bases from V and 7 bases from J; bases unmatched to any gene: 6. The CDR3 is 13 residues long. Germline-derived CDR1 and CDR2 are LNHDA and SQIVND (reference sequence). CDR3 residues: CASSVGQGGTQYF. The CDR3 DNA follows: TGTGCCAGTAGTGTCGGACAGGGTGGGACCCAGTACTTC.

With respect to this clone: Just one base apart from a much larger clone, this may be a read error. The chain is built from TRBV27 and TRBJ1-1, with TRBD1 matching 9 bases. The CDR3 length is 13 residues. Germline values: CDR1 MNHEY, CDR2 SMNVEV (reference sequence). V was clipped by 5 bases and J by 7 bases; unmatched bases: 5. DNA for the CDR3: TGTGCCAGCAGTCCCGGGACAGGGATTGAAGCTTTCTTT. This translates into CASSPGTGIEAFF.

This chain links TRBV7-2 with TRBJ2-2; 15 bases fit TRBD2. Germline V gene data show CDR1 as SGHTA and CDR2 as FQGNSA. V lost 5 bases to trimming and J lost 5 bases; unmatched junction nucleotides: 3. The CDR3 runs to 16 residues. The DNA of the CDR3 is TGTGCCAGCAGCAGAGGACTAGCGGGAGGGACCGGGGAGCTGTTTTTT. Translating it yields CASSRGLAGGTGELFF.

The chain couples TRBV28 to TRBJ2-7; weak D call: TRBD1 (6 bases). The germline CDR1 and CDR2 sequences are MDHEN and SYDVKM. The CDR3 covers 14 residues. Trimming left V 3 bases short and J 7 bases short, with 16 bases between. CDR3 coding DNA: TGTGCCAGCAGTTTCTTGGGCAGGGGTGGGGAGCAGTACTTC. This encodes CASSFLGRGGEQYF.

This clone was picked up a small number of times. CDR3: CATSRDRGRLETQYF. In nucleotides, the CDR3 is TGTGCCACCAGCAGAGACAGGGGGCGCTTAGAGACCCAGTACTTC. The chain has TRBV15 and TRBJ2-5, with 8 bases aligning to TRBD1. The CDR3 runs 15 residues. Germline CDR1 and CDR2: LNHNV and YYDKDF (reference sequence). V shed 0 bases, J shed 4 bases, and the junction held 4 bases outside the gene matches.

This sequence joins TRBV5-6 and TRBJ2-5; 9 positions match TRBD1. The CDR3 consists of 19 residues. Per germline, CDR1 SGHDT and CDR2 YYEEEE. J lost 2 bases, V lost 0 bases, and 14 bases had no gene match. In nucleotides, the CDR3 is TGTGCCAGCAGCTTGGGGACAGGGGTTATAATAACCATACAAGAGACCCAGTACTTC. This sequence encodes CASSLGTGVIITIQETQYF.

V is TRBV18 and J is TRBJ2-5; weak D call: TRBD2 (7 bases). Looked up from germline, CDR1 is KGHSH and CDR2 is LQKENI. V lost 0 bases to trimming and J lost 5 bases, with 13 bases between them. The CDR3 has 15 residues. CDR3 sequence: CASSPPGGRWETQYF. The DNA of the CDR3 is TGTGCCAGCTCACCACCGGGGGGGCGCTGGGAGACCCAGTACTTC.

The V call is TRBV27, the J call TRBJ1-4; D may be TRBD1 (5 bases). The V end was cut by 7 bases, the J end by 8 bases, with 20 bases between. CDR3 size: 15 residues. The germline V gene encodes CDR1 MNHEY and CDR2 SMNVEV (reference sequence). The CDR3 DNA follows: TGTGCCAGCAAGTTATCGTTAGGGGTGGGGGAAAAACTGTTTTTT. Translated, it gives CASKLSLGVGEKLFF. The full variable domain, in which reference TRBV27 and TRBJ1-4 provide the parts outside the CDR3, is EAQVTQNPRYLITVTGKKLTVTCSQNMNHEYMSWYRQDPGLGLRQIYYSMNVEVTDKGDVPEGYKVSRKEKRNFPLILESPSPNQTSLYFCASKLSLGVGEKLFFGSGTQLSVL.

V is TRBV28 and J is TRBJ1-3; no reliable D call. The CDR3 has 13 amino acids. Germline CDR1 is MDHEN and CDR2 is SYDVKM. V was pared by 8 bases and J by 0 bases, with 8 bases between. CDR3 region: CASGRDSGNTIYF. The CDR3 coding sequence is TGTGCCAGCGGGAGGGACTCTGGAAACACCATATATTTT.

About this clone itself: One end of the junction fails to match germline, which may point to a read error. V is TRBV19 and J is TRBJ2-1; D not certain. This CDR3 spans 16 amino acids. Germline V gene sequence: CDR1 LNHDA, CDR2 SQIVND (reference sequence). Here the CDR3 DNA reads TGTGCCGGTAGTAGATCGGGCCCCCTAACGGGCAATGAGCAGTTCTTC. It translates to CAGSRSGPLTGNEQFF.

The chain uses TRBV28 and TRBJ2-1; TRBD1 agrees at 10 bases. V lost 6 bases, J lost 3 bases, and 5 bases stayed unmatched. This CDR3 has 15 residues. Germline-derived CDR1 and CDR2 are MDHEN and SYDVKM. DNA of the CDR3: TGTGCCAGCAGCCCCGGGACAGGGGACTACAATGAGCAGTTCTTC. It specifies CASSPGTGDYNEQFF.

This clone came up a few times. This chain joins TRBV7-9 and TRBJ2-3, with a weak D call TRBD1 (6 bases). This CDR3 comprises 15 residues. Trimming cost V 6 bases and J 2 bases, with 15 bases left between them. CDR1 is SEHNR and CDR2 is FQNEAQ in the germline V gene (reference sequence). The chain's CDR3 is CASSRQELNTDTQYF. Written as DNA, the CDR3 is TGTGCCAGCAGTAGACAGGAGCTTAACACAGATACGCAGTATTTT.

The chain uses TRBV2 and TRBJ2-2; D not certain. The CDR3 runs to 15 residues. With 6 bases removed from V and 0 bases from J, the gap between germline ends came to 11 bases. Germline CDR1 SNHLY, CDR2 FYNNEI. The CDR3 spells CASSVRVPNTGELFF. The CDR3 DNA reads as TGTGCCAGCAGCGTACGCGTACCGAACACCGGGGAGCTGTTTTTT. The variable domain in full, completed from reference TRBV2 and TRBJ2-2, reads EPEVTQTPSHQVTQMGQEVILRCVPISNHLYFYWYRQILGQKVEFLVSFYNNEISEKSEIFDDQFSVERPDGSNFTLKIRSTKLEDSAMYFCASSVRVPNTGELFFGEGSRLTVL.

A note on this clone: The same CDR3 is also encoded by other DNA sequences in this sample. The chain couples TRBV27 to TRBJ2-3; D not certain. The V and J ends lost 4 bases and 5 bases respectively, with 4 bases between them. The CDR3 is made up of 11 amino acids. Germline assignment: CDR1 MNHEY and CDR2 SMNVEV (reference sequence). This CDR3 reads CASSSGDTQYF. As DNA, the CDR3 is TGTGCCAGCAGTTCAGGAGATACGCAGTATTTT.

V usage is TRBV7-8 and J usage is TRBJ1-1; 9 nucleotides agree with TRBD1. The J segment lost 4 bases and the V segment lost 2 bases, leaving 2 bases of the junction unmatched. The CDR3 is 14 amino acids. The germline V gene has CDR1 SGHVS and CDR2 FQNEAQ. The CDR3 sequence is CASSLLDRGTEAFF. The CDR3, as DNA: TGTGCCAGCAGCTTATTGGACAGGGGCACTGAAGCTTTCTTT.

This clone appeared a single time. The chain is built from TRBV2 and TRBJ1-1; D not resolved. Trimming removed 4 bases from V and 4 bases from J, with 10 bases in between. The CDR3 consists of 13 residues. CDR1 and CDR2 (germline): SNHLY, FYNNEI. The DNA of the CDR3 is TGTGCCAGCAGTGGGTTGGCGGGCACTGAAGCTTTCTTT. It codes for CASSGLAGTEAFF.

This clone turned up a few times. The chain links TRBV6-4 to TRBJ1-4; D ambiguous. V lost 3 bases and J lost 8, with 13 bases in between. The germline CDR1 and CDR2 sequences are MRHNA and SNTAGT. The CDR3 is 14 amino acids. In nucleotides, the CDR3 is TGTGCCAGCAGTGAGACTCCTTCGGGCGAAAAACTGTTTTTT. Protein: CASSETPSGEKLFF.

This clone has more than one count but fewer than ten. The chain uses TRBV19 and TRBJ2-1; D call uncertain. The CDR3 has 13 amino acids. Deletions cut 3 bases from V and 6 bases from J, with 9 bases between. Germline-derived CDR1 and CDR2 are LNHDA and SQIVND (reference sequence). CDR3 nucleotide sequence: TGTGCCAGTAGTATTGACGAGGTCAATGAGCAGTTCTTC. It specifies CASSIDEVNEQFF.